This is a list of T cell receptor beta chains from one sample in a study of blood T cells in healthy people across ages. TCRdb re-derived calls from the 5' RACE reads in MiXCR, one entry per CDR3 protein. This repertoire shows hundreds of thousands of distinct CDR3 sequences, over 45% found once; its top ten account for around a third. Source material: blood. The receptor source for this set is a woman aged 60-75 years in good health. The CDR3 runs from the conserved cysteine through the conserved F or W. D genes are given only for firm matches. Only part of the rows carry a size: once, few, many, or a class if the clone is expanded.

J: TRBJ1-6; V: TRBV20-1; D: NA; size: NA; DNA: TGCAGTGCTAGAGATATCGCTTACTATAATTCACCCCTCCACTTT; CDR3: CSARDIAYYNSPLHF
J: TRBJ2-5; V: TRBV11-2; D: TRBD2; size: NA; DNA: TGTGCCAGCAGCGACGCTAGCGGAGGCGAGACCCAGTACTTC; CDR3: CASSDASGGETQYF
J: TRBJ2-7; V: TRBV7-9; D: NA; size: NA; DNA: TGTGCCAGCAGCTTAGCGGGTAGGGGGGCAATCTACGAGCAGTACTTC; CDR3: CASSLAGRGAIYEQYF
J: TRBJ2-1; V: TRBV5-1; D: NA; size: NA; DNA: TGCGCCAGCAGCTCCGGGACTGCCACTGAGCAGTTCTTC; CDR3: CASSSGTATEQFF
J: TRBJ2-1; V: TRBV24-1; D: TRBD1; size: NA; DNA: TGTGCCACCAGTGGAGGGGACAGGGGGCAGAATGAGCAGTTCTTC; CDR3: CATSGGDRGQNEQFF
J: TRBJ2-4; V: TRBV7-2; D: TRBD2; size: few; DNA: TGTGCCAGCAGCTTAGTGGCTACGGGGAGCGGGATTACCAAAAACATTCAGTACTTC; CDR3: CASSLVATGSGITKNIQYF
J: TRBJ1-2; V: TRBV7-3; D: TRBD1; size: few; DNA: TGTGCCAGCAGCTTAACATCGGGACAGGGTGACTACACCTTC; CDR3: CASSLTSGQGDYTF
J: TRBJ2-1; V: TRBV2; D: NA; size: NA; DNA: TGTGCCAGCAACGTCTACAATGAGCAGTTCTTC; CDR3: CASNVYNEQFF
J: TRBJ2-1; V: TRBV10-3; D: TRBD2; size: NA; DNA: TGTGCCATCAGTGAGCGGTTAGCGGGAGGACTAGCTAGGGTCCCCTACAATGAGCAGTTCTTC; CDR3: CAISERLAGGLARVPYNEQFF
J: TRBJ1-2; V: TRBV2; D: NA; size: NA; DNA: TGTGCCAGCAGTAAAGACAGATACTATGGCTACACCTTC; CDR3: CASSKDRYYGYTF
J: TRBJ2-7; V: TRBV7-2; D: TRBD1; size: NA; DNA: TGTGCCAGCAGCTTAGGAGGCCACGACAGGGTATACGAGCAGTACTTC; CDR3: CASSLGGHDRVYEQYF
J: TRBJ2-3; V: TRBV7-7; D: NA; size: few; DNA: TGTGCTAGCAGCTTAGCGATGGGCACAGATACGCAGTATTTT; CDR3: CASSLAMGTDTQYF
J: TRBJ1-1; V: TRBV6-5; D: NA; size: NA; DNA: TGTGCCAGCAGTTACGCGTACAACGGGAACACTGAAGCTTTCTTT; CDR3: CASSYAYNGNTEAFF
J: TRBJ2-1; V: TRBV6-1; D: TRBD2; size: few; DNA: TGTGCCAGCAGTGAAGGCCTAGCGGGAGGGGAGAATGAGCAGTTCTTC; CDR3: CASSEGLAGGENEQFF
J: TRBJ2-5; V: TRBV7-2; D: TRBD2; size: few; DNA: TGTGCCAGCAGCGTGGGACTAGCGGGTGGGACCCAGTACTTC; CDR3: CASSVGLAGGTQYF
J: TRBJ2-7; V: TRBV9; D: NA; size: NA; DNA: TGTGCCAGCAGCGTAGTGGGGTCAAAAGACGAGCAGTACTTC; CDR3: CASSVVGSKDEQYF
J: TRBJ2-7; V: TRBV3-1; D: NA; size: once; DNA: TGTGCCAGCAGCCAAAATTGGAGGGTCCACGAGCAGTACTTC; CDR3: CASSQNWRVHEQYF
J: TRBJ2-7; V: TRBV20-1; D: NA; size: NA; DNA: TGCAGTGCTAGAGAAGCCAGGGTCTCTGGAGAGCAGTACTTC; CDR3: CSAREARVSGEQYF
J: TRBJ2-7; V: TRBV20-1; D: NA; size: NA; DNA: TGCAGTGCTAGTTCTGGTCGGGAGCAGTACTTC; CDR3: CSASSGREQYF
J: TRBJ2-7; V: TRBV6-2/TRBV6-3; D: TRBD1; size: once; DNA: TGTGCCAGCAGTTCCTCGACAGGGTATTCCTACGAGCAGTACTTC; CDR3: CASSSSTGYSYEQYF
J: TRBJ2-1; V: TRBV12-3/TRBV12-4; D: NA; size: NA; DNA: TGTGCCAGCAGTTCTAGTGCCAATGAGCAGTTCTTC; CDR3: CASSSSANEQFF
J: TRBJ1-2; V: TRBV7-2; D: TRBD1; size: few; DNA: TGTGCCAGCAGCTTAAGGGACAGGAGGGGTGGCTACACCTTC; CDR3: CASSLRDRRGGYTF
J: TRBJ2-7; V: TRBV20-1; D: NA; size: few; DNA: TGCAGTGCTAGATTCCGCGAGGGTGGCGAGCAGTACTTC; CDR3: CSARFREGGEQYF
J: TRBJ2-3; V: TRBV20-1; D: TRBD2; size: NA; DNA: TGCAGTGCTAGAGATCTGGGACTAGCGGCCGATACGCAGTATTTT; CDR3: CSARDLGLAADTQYF
J: TRBJ2-7; V: TRBV20-1; D: NA; size: NA; DNA: TGCAGTGCTAGGAGCGGCAGTATCTACGAGCAGTACTTC; CDR3: CSARSGSIYEQYF
J: TRBJ1-2; V: TRBV12-3/TRBV12-4; D: TRBD1; size: many; DNA: TGTGCCAGCACCATTAGGACAGGGGTGTCTGGCTACACCTTC; CDR3: CASTIRTGVSGYTF
J: TRBJ2-3; V: TRBV6-5; D: TRBD2; size: NA; DNA: TGTGCCAGCAGTTACCCCAGCGGGAGGGCCGCGAGCACAGATACGCAGTATTTT; CDR3: CASSYPSGRAASTDTQYF
J: TRBJ2-7; V: TRBV19; D: TRBD2; size: NA; DNA: TGTGCCAGTAGCGGGACTATCTCCTACAATGAGCAGTACTTC; CDR3: CASSGTISYNEQYF
J: TRBJ2-7; V: TRBV10-3; D: TRBD2; size: NA; DNA: TGTGCCATCAGTGAGTCGATAGCGGGAGGTCCCTACGAGCAGTACTTC; CDR3: CAISESIAGGPYEQYF
J: TRBJ2-5; V: TRBV20-1; D: TRBD2; size: many; DNA: TGCAGTGCTATGACTAGCGGGAGGGGAGAGACCCAGTACTTC; CDR3: CSAMTSGRGETQYF
J: TRBJ2-1; V: TRBV5-1; D: TRBD2; size: NA; DNA: TGCGCCAGCACCTACATTACTAGCGGGAGGGCCGGCGATGAGCAGTTCTTC; CDR3: CASTYITSGRAGDEQFF
J: TRBJ2-3; V: TRBV20-1; D: NA; size: NA; DNA: TGCAGTGCGGCATTTCCCCCAGGTACGCAGTATTTT; CDR3: CSAAFPPGTQYF
J: TRBJ2-7; V: TRBV27; D: NA; size: few; DNA: TGTGCCAGCAGTTTATATCGGGACTCAGCCTACGAGCAGTACTTC; CDR3: CASSLYRDSAYEQYF
J: TRBJ2-3; V: TRBV5-6; D: NA; size: NA; DNA: TGTGCCAGCAGCTTGGGCGGCGGGCCCCAGGGTAAAGATACGCAGTATTTT; CDR3: CASSLGGGPQGKDTQYF
J: TRBJ1-2; V: TRBV30; D: TRBD1; size: NA; DNA: TGTGCCTGGAGTACGCCGGGACAGCTCTATGGCTACACCTTC; CDR3: CAWSTPGQLYGYTF
J: TRBJ2-7; V: TRBV2; D: NA; size: NA; DNA: TGTGCCAGCACCGACCCAGGGGGGCTAGCGTCCGACGAGCAGTACTTC; CDR3: CASTDPGGLASDEQYF
J: TRBJ1-1; V: TRBV7-8; D: TRBD1; size: NA; DNA: TGTGCCAGCAGCTTGACAGGGAAAAGAGAAGCTTTCTTT; CDR3: CASSLTGKREAFF
J: TRBJ1-2; V: TRBV20-1; D: NA; size: NA; DNA: TGCAGACCGGGAGGAAACTATGGCTACACCTTC; CDR3: CRPGGNYGYTF
J: TRBJ1-2; V: TRBV7-2; D: TRBD1; size: few; DNA: TGTGCCAGCAGCTTACGGGACAGGGGAAAGGAAGGCTACACCTTC; CDR3: CASSLRDRGKEGYTF
J: TRBJ2-7; V: TRBV7-9; D: NA; size: NA; DNA: TGTGCCAGCAGCTTAAACGGGGCCTCCTACGAGCAGTACTTC; CDR3: CASSLNGASYEQYF
J: TRBJ2-1; V: TRBV11-2; D: TRBD2; size: few; DNA: TGTGCCAGCAGCTCCTTAGCGGGAAGGTACAATGAGCAGTTCTTC; CDR3: CASSSLAGRYNEQFF
J: TRBJ2-5; V: TRBV20-1; D: TRBD2; size: NA; DNA: TGCAGTGGGGAGGGCCAAGAGACCCAGTACTTC; CDR3: CSGEGQETQYF
J: TRBJ1-6; V: TRBV25-1; D: NA; size: NA; DNA: TGTGCCAGCAGTGAAGGGGGGGACGGGCGTTCACCCCTCCACTTT; CDR3: CASSEGGDGRSPLHF
J: TRBJ2-1; V: TRBV9; D: NA; size: NA; DNA: TGTGCCAGCAGCGTAGCCTGGAGTCCCAGCGAGCAGTTCTTC; CDR3: CASSVAWSPSEQFF
J: TRBJ1-6; V: TRBV29-1; D: TRBD1; size: NA; DNA: TGCAGCGTTGAAAAAGCCCAGGGACAGCTCAATTCACCCCTCCACTTT; CDR3: CSVEKAQGQLNSPLHF
J: TRBJ2-5; V: TRBV10-3; D: TRBD2; size: few; DNA: TGTGCCATCAGTGAGTCTGCGGGAGGATTGCAAGAGACCCAGTACTTC; CDR3: CAISESAGGLQETQYF
J: TRBJ2-1; V: TRBV6-2/TRBV6-3; D: TRBD2; size: few; DNA: TGTGCCAGCAGTTCCCAACTAGCGACCTCCTACAATGAGCAGTTCTTC; CDR3: CASSSQLATSYNEQFF
J: TRBJ2-1; V: TRBV6-2/TRBV6-3; D: TRBD2; size: NA; DNA: TGTGCCAGCAGTTCCAAACTAGCGGGAGGCCTCGCGGAGCAGTTCTTC; CDR3: CASSSKLAGGLAEQFF
J: TRBJ2-3; V: TRBV2; D: TRBD2; size: NA; DNA: TGTGCCAGCAGCGAGGGACTAGCGGAATTAGTGGATACGCAGTATTTT; CDR3: CASSEGLAELVDTQYF
J: TRBJ1-1; V: TRBV12-3/TRBV12-4; D: NA; size: NA; DNA: TGTGCCAGCAGAGAATCGGGGCTAACTGAAGCTTTCTTT; CDR3: CASRESGLTEAFF
J: TRBJ2-3; V: TRBV13; D: TRBD2; size: NA; DNA: TGTGCCAGCAGCTTATCCCCATCCGGGGGGAGGGCCGGAGATACGCAGTATTTT; CDR3: CASSLSPSGGRAGDTQYF
J: TRBJ2-1; V: TRBV20-1; D: TRBD1; size: NA; DNA: TGCAGTGCTACGCCCAACAGGGGGTTGGACTCCTACAATGAGCAGTTCTTC; CDR3: CSATPNRGLDSYNEQFF
J: TRBJ2-5; V: TRBV7-2; D: TRBD2; size: NA; DNA: TGTGCCAGCAGCATTTCTAGCGGGGGCGGGTGGGAGACCCAGTACTTC; CDR3: CASSISSGGGWETQYF
J: TRBJ2-5; V: TRBV6-2/TRBV6-3; D: NA; size: NA; DNA: TGTGCCAGACGACTTGGGGGACCGGAATATACTTCTAGGGAGACCCAGTACTTC; CDR3: CARRLGGPEYTSRETQYF
J: TRBJ2-5; V: TRBV7-9; D: TRBD2; size: NA; DNA: TGTGCCAGCAGCCCGGGACTAGCGGGAGCGGAGACCCAGTACTTC; CDR3: CASSPGLAGAETQYF
J: TRBJ2-7; V: TRBV7-2; D: NA; size: few; DNA: TGTGCCAGCAGCTTAGCGAGGAGTAGGGGTAGCGAGCAGTACTTC; CDR3: CASSLARSRGSEQYF
J: TRBJ2-1; V: TRBV20-1; D: TRBD2; size: NA; DNA: TGCAGTGCTAGAGATGTTCGGGGCGGGAGCCGGGAGCAGTTCTTC; CDR3: CSARDVRGGSREQFF
J: TRBJ2-1; V: TRBV7-2; D: NA; size: NA; DNA: TGTGCCAGCAGTGCGCGGGGCTCCAAGGAGCAGTTCTTC; CDR3: CASSARGSKEQFF